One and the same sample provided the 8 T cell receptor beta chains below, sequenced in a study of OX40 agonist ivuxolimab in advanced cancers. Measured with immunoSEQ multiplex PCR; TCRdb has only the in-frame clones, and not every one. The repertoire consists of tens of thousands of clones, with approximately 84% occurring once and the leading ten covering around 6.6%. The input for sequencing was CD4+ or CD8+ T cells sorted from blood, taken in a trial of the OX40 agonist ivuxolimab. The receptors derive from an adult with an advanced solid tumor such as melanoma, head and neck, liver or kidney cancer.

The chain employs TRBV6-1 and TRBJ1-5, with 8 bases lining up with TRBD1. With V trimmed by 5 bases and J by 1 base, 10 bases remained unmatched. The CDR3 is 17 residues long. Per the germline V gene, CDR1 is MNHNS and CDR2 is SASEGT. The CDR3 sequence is CASSKDRGRSSNQPQHF. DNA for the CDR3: TGTGCCAGCAGTAAAGACAGGGGACGGTCAAGCAATCAGCCCCAGCATTTT.

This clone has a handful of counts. The CDR3 region is CASKPRRNTGELFF. The CDR3 region has the DNA TGTGCCAGCAAACCACGGCGTAACACCGGGGAGCTGTTTTTT. This rearrangement joins TRBV6-1 to TRBJ2-2; no clear D gene. Germline V gene data show CDR1 as MNHNS and CDR2 as SASEGT. Trimming removed 7 bases from V and 2 bases from J, with 11 bases in between. The CDR3 has 14 residues.

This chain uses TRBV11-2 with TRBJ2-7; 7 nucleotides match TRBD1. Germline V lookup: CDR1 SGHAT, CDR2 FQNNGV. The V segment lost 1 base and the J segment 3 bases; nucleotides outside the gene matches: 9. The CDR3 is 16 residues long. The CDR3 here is CASSLGITGVLYEQYF. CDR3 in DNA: TGTGCCAGCAGCTTAGGGATCACAGGGGTCCTCTACGAGCAGTACTTC.

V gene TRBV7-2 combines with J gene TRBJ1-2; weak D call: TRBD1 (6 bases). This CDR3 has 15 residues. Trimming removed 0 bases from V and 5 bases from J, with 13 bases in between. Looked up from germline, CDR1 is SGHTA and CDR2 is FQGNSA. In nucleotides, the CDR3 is TGTGCCAGCAGCTTAGCCGCAGGGGCCCCATATGGCTACACCTTC. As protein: CASSLAAGAPYGYTF.

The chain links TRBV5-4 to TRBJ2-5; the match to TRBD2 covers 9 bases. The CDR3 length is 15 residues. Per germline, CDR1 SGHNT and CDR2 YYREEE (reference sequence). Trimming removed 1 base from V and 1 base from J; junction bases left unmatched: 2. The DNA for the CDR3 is TGTGCCAGCAGCTTGTCTAGCGGGGCCCAAGAGACCCAGTACTTC. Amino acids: CASSLSSGAQETQYF. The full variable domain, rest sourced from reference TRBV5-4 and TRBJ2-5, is ETGVTQSPTHLIKTRGQQVTLRCSSQSGHNTVSWYQQALGQGPQFIFQYYREEENGRGNFPPRFSGLQFPNYSSELNVNALELDDSALYLCASSLSSGAQETQYFGPGTRLLVL.

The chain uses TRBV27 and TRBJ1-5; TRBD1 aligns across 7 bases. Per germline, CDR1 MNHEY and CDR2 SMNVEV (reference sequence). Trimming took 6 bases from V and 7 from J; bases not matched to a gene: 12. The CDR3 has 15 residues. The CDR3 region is CASSPRQGYKQPQHF. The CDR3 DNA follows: TGTGCCAGCAGCCCGCGACAGGGCTACAAGCAGCCCCAGCATTTT.

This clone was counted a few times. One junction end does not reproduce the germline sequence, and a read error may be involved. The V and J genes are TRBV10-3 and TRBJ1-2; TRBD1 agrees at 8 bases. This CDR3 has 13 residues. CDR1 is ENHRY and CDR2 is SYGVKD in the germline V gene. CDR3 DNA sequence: TGTGCCCTCAGGGGGCCTTCTAACTATGGCTACACCTTC. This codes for CALRGPSNYGYTF.

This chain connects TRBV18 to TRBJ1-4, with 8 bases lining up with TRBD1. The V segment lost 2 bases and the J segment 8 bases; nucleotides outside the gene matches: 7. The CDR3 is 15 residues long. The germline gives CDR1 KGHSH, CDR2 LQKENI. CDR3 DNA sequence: TGTGCCAGCTCACCAGGGGGGACAGGCGACGAAAAACTGTTTTTT. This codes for CASSPGGTGDEKLFF.